A single sample is the source of the 30 T cell receptor beta chains below, sequenced in a study of read filtering for tumor transcriptome and immune sequencing. Molecular barcoded adaptors covering alpha/delta and beta/gamma chains were used on 400 ng RNA. TCRdb itself ran the reads through MiXCR, one entry per CDR3 protein. The table includes 40,000 or so distinct CDR3 sequences, roughly an eighth detected once. The sample taken for sequencing was a population of CD138-negative cells sorted from bone marrow. These receptors all stem from a donor at least 40 years old with multiple myeloma.

This clonotype was observed many times. This chain connects TRBV2 to TRBJ2-5, with D hard to call. V lost 1 base and J lost 3, with 6 bases in between. The CDR3 runs to 13 residues. Germline V gene lookup returns CDR1 SNHLY and CDR2 FYNNEI. CDR3 loop: CASSEVPKETQYF. CDR3 bases: TGTGCCAGCAGTGAAGTTCCAAAAGAGACCCAGTACTTC.

This clonotype was counted at least ten times. The chain employs TRBV5-1 and TRBJ2-2, with D maybe TRBD1 (5 bases). Trimming pared 4 bases from V and 4 bases from J, leaving 11 bases between. CDR3 size: 14 residues. Germline CDR1 reads SGHRS; CDR2 reads YFSETQ. The CDR3 sequence is CASSVQGVTGELFF. DNA of the CDR3: TGCGCCAGCAGCGTCCAGGGTGTCACCGGGGAGCTGTTTTTT.

This clonotype was detected ten times or more. The rearrangement links TRBV11-3 to TRBJ2-1; 11 bases align to TRBD2. CDR1 is SGHNT, CDR2 YENEEA, per germline. The CDR3 runs 15 residues. V trimming: 3 bases; J trimming: 5 bases; junction bases outside the gene matches: 3. CDR3 sequence (DNA): TGTGCCAGCAGCTTTACTAGCGGGAGCAACAATGAGCAGTTCTTC. Translated, it gives CASSFTSGSNNEQFF.

The J gene is TRBJ2-3, the V gene TRBV5-1; the D is unclear. In germline, CDR1 is SGHRS, CDR2 YFSETQ. The CDR3 totals 12 residues. Trimming pared 1 base from V and 3 bases from J, leaving 3 bases between. Here the CDR3 reads CASSLQTDTQYF. In nucleotides, the CDR3 is TGCGCCAGCAGCTTGCAGACAGATACGCAGTATTTT.

This clonotype was counted between two and nine times. The V and J genes are TRBV28 and TRBJ2-3; the D gene could be TRBD1 or TRBD2 (6 bases each). CDR1 and CDR2 (germline): MDHEN, SYDVKM. Trimming pared 5 bases from V and 0 bases from J, leaving 18 bases between. CDR3 length: 17 amino acids. The CDR3 DNA is TGTGCCAGCAGTGACGAGGATCTGGGGGGCAGCACAGATACGCAGTATTTT. Amino acid sequence: CASSDEDLGGSTDTQYF.

This clonotype was seen at least ten times. The chain is built from TRBV20-1 and TRBJ2-1; 15 bases match TRBD2. Trimming cost V 4 bases and J 2 bases; bases outside gene matches: 6. The CDR3 runs to 17 residues. The germline gives CDR1 DFQATT, CDR2 SNEGSKA (reference sequence). CDR3 loop: CSATKGLAGGPYNEQFF. Here the CDR3 DNA reads TGCAGTGCTACAAAGGGACTAGCGGGAGGACCCTACAATGAGCAGTTCTTC.

This clonotype was seen ten or more times. The chain couples TRBV29-1 to TRBJ2-5; a possible D gene is TRBD1 (5 bases). This CDR3 has 16 residues. V dropped 1 base and J dropped 3 bases, with 18 bases sitting between them. CDR1 SQVTM and CDR2 ANQGSEA come from the germline V gene. In DNA, the CDR3 is TGCAGCGTTGAAGTCCGAAGGGGAAATACCAAAGAGACCCAGTACTTC. Its protein is CSVEVRRGNTKETQYF.

In the case of this clonotype: A far larger clone is a single base away, which makes a read error likely. This rearrangement joins TRBV6-1 to TRBJ2-3; weak D call: TRBD1 (5 bases). The germline gives CDR1 MNHNS, CDR2 SASEGT. The CDR3 length is 15 residues. The CDR3 region has the DNA TGTGCCAGCAGTCCCCCGTGGGGCTTCACAGATATGCAGTATTTT. Translated: CASSPPWGFTDMQYF.

This clonotype was picked up many times. The chain uses TRBV6-6 and TRBJ2-1; a weak D match, TRBD2 (6 bases). Germline CDR1 and CDR2: MNHNY and SVGAGI (reference sequence). V lost 2 bases, J lost 5 bases, and 10 bases lay in between. This CDR3 is built from 14 residues. DNA for the CDR3: TGTGCCAGCAGTTACGTGCGGGACGACAATGAGCAGTTCTTC. It codes for CASSYVRDDNEQFF.

The V gene is TRBV29-1, the J gene TRBJ2-1; TRBD1 aligns across 9 bases. Germline CDR1 reads SQVTM; CDR2 reads ANQGSEA. Trimming cost V 4 bases and J 10 bases; bases outside gene matches: 5. The CDR3 covers 12 residues. The DNA of the CDR3 is TGCAGCGTTGCTCGGACAGGGGACGAGCAGTTCTTC. This gives the protein CSVARTGDEQFF.

This clonotype occurred many times. V is TRBV12-3 or TRBV12-4 and J is TRBJ2-1; perhaps TRBD1 as D (5 bases). The CDR3 loop spans 12 amino acids. V dropped 6 bases and J dropped 5 bases, with 8 bases sitting between them. The CDR3 region has the DNA TGTGCCAGCAGGGCCAGGGACAATGAGCAGTTCTTC. It is translated as CASRARDNEQFF.

There are many counts of this clonotype. The rearrangement links TRBV5-1 to TRBJ2-2; no clear D gene. CDR1 SGHRS and CDR2 YFSETQ come from the germline V gene. The length of the CDR3 is 14 residues. V lost 5 bases and J 0 bases, leaving 8 bases between the germline ends. The CDR3 DNA reads as TGCGCCAGCAGAGAGGCAGCGAACACCGGGGAGCTGTTTTTT. Translation: CASREAANTGELFF.

This clonotype was recorded at least ten times. The chain uses TRBV5-4 and TRBJ2-2, with D tentatively TRBD2 (6 bases). The germline V gene encodes CDR1 SGHNT and CDR2 YYREEE (reference sequence). V was cut by 2 bases and J by 7 bases, with 9 bases left in between. The CDR3 is 13 residues long. In nucleotides, the CDR3 is TGTGCCAGCAGCTTCGAGGGACTCGGGGAGCTGTTTTTT. This gives the protein CASSFEGLGELFF. Based on the CDR3 plus reference TRBV5-4 and TRBJ2-2, the full variable domain is ETGVTQSPTHLIKTRGQQVTLRCSSQSGHNTVSWYQQALGQGPQFIFQYYREEENGRGNFPPRFSGLQFPNYSSELNVNALELDDSALYLCASSFEGLGELFFGEGSRLTVL.

This clonotype was counted only a few times. This chain uses TRBV20-1 with TRBJ2-5; 7 bases are a match to TRBD2. The CDR3 consists of 14 residues. Germline CDR1 reads DFQATT; CDR2 reads SNEGSKA (reference sequence). After removal of 0 bases from V and 3 bases from J, the junction contained 4 bases not matched to a gene. The CDR3 coding sequence is TGCAGTGCTAGAGAGAGTCTAGCGGAAGAGACCCAGTACTTC. Its protein is CSARESLAEETQYF.

This clonotype was seen ten or more times. The J gene is TRBJ2-7, the V gene TRBV7-2, with TRBD1 matching over 8 bases. V lost 5 bases to trimming and J lost 0 bases; unmatched junction nucleotides: 9. Germline V lookup: CDR1 SGHTA, CDR2 FQGNSA. The CDR3 loop spans 16 amino acids. CDR3 nucleotide sequence: TGTGCCAGCAGCCCGCGACAGGGGACTCCCTCCTACGAGCAGTACTTC. Encoded protein: CASSPRQGTPSYEQYF.

With regard to this clonotype: One base away lies a much larger clone, so this may be a sequencing read error. The CDR3 nucleotides are TGTGCCAGCAGTTTCGCTCGGACTGGCTCCGGGCAGTCCTTC. This translates into CASSFARTGSGQSF. The genes are TRBV27 and TRBJ2-7; a weak D match, TRBD2 (5 bases). Germline CDR1 MNHEY, CDR2 SMNVEV (reference sequence). This CDR3 is 14 amino acids long.

In its sample, this clonotype was seen many times. V and J are TRBV15 and TRBJ2-7; D is tentatively TRBD1 or TRBD2 (5 bases each). Trimming removed 5 bases from V and 2 bases from J, with 13 bases in between. CDR1 is LNHNV, CDR2 YYDKDF, per germline (reference sequence). The CDR3 length is 14 residues. Here the CDR3 reads CATSERDGPYEQYF. DNA for the CDR3: TGTGCCACCAGCGAACGGGACGGACCCTACGAGCAGTACTTC.

This clonotype was counted ten times or more. The chain is built from TRBV30 and TRBJ2-1; 7 bases align to TRBD2. From germline, CDR1 is GTSNPN and CDR2 SVGIG (reference sequence). The CDR3 is 13 residues long. J gave up 5 bases and V 8 bases, and 9 bases lay outside the gene matches. CDR3 region: CAGTRDYHNEQFF. The CDR3 region has the DNA TGTGCCGGGACCCGGGACTATCACAATGAGCAGTTCTTC.

At least ten counts were recorded for this clonotype. The CDR3 is CASSRRTGGDSEQYF. The CDR3 region has the DNA TGTGCCAGCAGCCGACGGACAGGTGGGGATTCCGAGCAGTACTTC. V is TRBV3-1 and J is TRBJ2-7; 7 nucleotides match TRBD1. J lost 6 bases, V lost 4 bases, and 12 bases had no gene match. This CDR3 is 15 amino acids long. CDR1 is LGHDT and CDR2 is YNNKEL in the germline V gene (reference sequence).

At least ten counts were recorded for this clonotype. The chain is built from TRBV7-2 and TRBJ1-6, with D unresolved. Germline loops: CDR1 SGHTA, CDR2 FQGNSA. The CDR3 is 14 amino acids. V lost 1 base to trimming and J lost 5 bases, with 6 bases between them. DNA of the CDR3: TGTGCCAGCAGCTTAGGACTGCATAATTCACCCCTCCACTTT. Translating it yields CASSLGLHNSPLHF.

This clonotype was recorded many times. Being one base from a much bigger clone, this may be a read error. This chain connects TRBV5-1 to TRBJ2-6; TRBD1 is a possible D gene (5 bases). CDR1 SGHRS and CDR2 YFSETQ come from the germline V gene. The CDR3 is made up of 16 amino acids. CDR3 loop: CAGSTTGFSGANVLTF. For the CDR3, the DNA is TGCGCCGGCAGCACCACAGGATTCTCTGGGGCCAACGTCCTGACTTTC.

Many counts were recorded for this clonotype. The genes are TRBV19 and TRBJ2-1; 8 nucleotides match TRBD2. Germline CDR1 reads LNHDA; CDR2 reads SQIVND (reference sequence). The V segment lost 5 bases and the J segment 7 bases; nucleotides outside the gene matches: 10. The CDR3 contains 15 residues. CDR3 residues: CASSESSGRWNEQFF. CDR3 DNA sequence: TGTGCCAGTAGTGAATCCAGCGGGAGATGGAATGAGCAGTTCTTC.

This clonotype was recorded at least ten times. The gene calls are TRBV5-6 and TRBJ1-6, with no clear D. Trimming stripped 4 bases from V and 7 bases from J, with 15 bases between. There are 15 residues in the CDR3. Germline lookup yields CDR1 SGHDT and CDR2 YYEEEE. CDR3 in DNA: TGTGCCAGCAGCGCCCCCGGGAGCCGAAATTCACCCCTCCACTTT. This gives the protein CASSAPGSRNSPLHF.

This clonotype was recorded many times. The V and J genes are TRBV5-1 and TRBJ2-7; D unclear. The V and J ends lost 0 bases and 4 bases respectively, with 11 bases between them. CDR3 length: 14 residues. In germline, CDR1 is SGHRS, CDR2 YFSETQ. CDR3 DNA sequence: TGCGCCAGCAGCTTGGGCCCCTTCGGTTACGAGCAGTACTTC. The encoded protein is CASSLGPFGYEQYF.

This clonotype appeared a few times. The chain couples TRBV10-3 to TRBJ2-1; weak D call: TRBD2 (5 bases). The germline gives CDR1 ENHRY, CDR2 SYGVKD. V shed 11 bases and J shed 0 bases, with 11 bases lying between them. The CDR3 loop spans 13 amino acids. CDR3 in amino acids: CASLGSSYNEQFF. CDR3 DNA: TGTGCCTCACTAGGGAGCTCCTACAATGAGCAGTTCTTC.

This clonotype was seen at least ten times. The chain joins TRBV7-9 to TRBJ1-2, with D perhaps TRBD1 (6 bases). V dropped 5 bases and J dropped 3 bases, with 16 bases sitting between them. Per germline, CDR1 SEHNR and CDR2 FQNEAQ (reference sequence). The CDR3 spans 15 residues. CDR3 DNA sequence: TGTGCCAGCAGCGGGACATCTGGGGGGTACTATGGCTACACCTTC. Encoded protein: CASSGTSGGYYGYTF. Full variable domain (remainder filled in from reference TRBV7-9 and TRBJ1-2): DTGVSQNPRHKITKRGQNVTFRCDPISEHNRLYWYRQTLGQGPEFLTYFQNEAQLEKSRLLSDRFSAERPKGSFSTLEIQRTEQGDSAMYLCASSGTSGGYYGYTFGSGTRLTVV.

This clonotype occurred many times. The rearrangement uses TRBV30 and TRBJ1-5, with 7 bases identical to TRBD1. The CDR3 runs to 15 residues. In germline, CDR1 is GTSNPN, CDR2 SVGIG (reference sequence). The V and J ends lost 5 bases and 2 bases, in that order; junction bases with no gene match: 9. This CDR3 reads CAWASTGSRNQPQHF. The CDR3 DNA reads as TGTGCCTGGGCCTCGACAGGGAGTCGCAATCAGCCCCAGCATTTT.

This clonotype was recorded at least ten times. This sequence joins TRBV3-1 and TRBJ2-1; TRBD2 is a possible D gene (6 bases). The germline V and J ends were trimmed by 4 bases and 11 bases, with 24 bases remaining between them. The CDR3 is made up of 16 amino acids. Germline assignment: CDR1 LGHDT and CDR2 YNNKEL (reference sequence). CDR3 nucleotide sequence: TGTGCCAGCAGCCCCGGGCGGGACTTCCAAGCGATGAAGCAGTTCTTC. This gives the protein CASSPGRDFQAMKQFF.

This clonotype was picked up many times. The chain is built from TRBV7-2 and TRBJ2-5, with 7 bases that match TRBD1. Germline CDR1 SGHTA, CDR2 FQGNSA. The CDR3 has 14 residues. The trim removed 5 bases at V and 4 bases at J, leaving 7 bases unmatched. In DNA, the CDR3 is TGTGCCAGCAGCGAAGACAGGGTGGTAGAGACCCAGTACTTC. Amino acids: CASSEDRVVETQYF.

On this clonotype itself: This may stem from a read error, because a much larger clone lies one nucleotide away. The chain is built from TRBV5-1 and TRBJ2-3; no firm D call. CDR3 length: 13 amino acids. Germline CDR1 is SGHRS and CDR2 is YFSETQ. V lost 6 bases and J lost 6, with 14 bases in between. The CDR3 loop reads CASNLDTLDTQYF. The CDR3 coding sequence is TGCGCCAGCAACCTCGACACCCTGGATACGCAGTATTTT.